This T cell receptor beta chain was recovered during a study of T-cell memory formation after mild COVID-19. With respect to this clonotype: Its antigen is unknown.

This CDR3 is built from 13 residues. CDR1 and CDR2 (germline): MGHDK, SYGVNS. Losses at the gene ends were 4 bases for V and 4 bases for J; bases not matched to a gene: 3. Regarding the study as a whole: While clones contracting from day 15 to 85 were balanced between CD4 and CD8, later expanders leaned CD4+. Still unconfirmed is whether the second-wave clones peaking on day 37 recognized SARS-CoV-2.

One entry per CDR3 protein, called by TCRdb with MiXCR from the 5' RACE reads. The sample has 110,000 to 150,000 distinct CDR3 sequences; roughly 13% are singletons. This chain links TRBV25-1 with TRBJ2-7, with 8 bases fitting TRBD1. The receptor comes from an adult woman who had mild COVID-19 (a few samples of this study predate the infection). Cell type and time point are not known. The sequencing input was PBMCs or a T cell subset sorted from them (not recorded which). This CDR3 reads CASSGTGWYEQYF. CDR3 sequence (DNA): TGTGCCAGCAGTGGGACAGGGTGGTACGAGCAGTACTTC.